Reported below is one TCR beta chain. TCRdb called the RT-PCR reads again in MiXCR, with one record for every CDR3 protein. The repertoire has fewer than 800,000 distinct CDR3 sequences, around 14% of them found once; the top ten carry roughly 3.9%. Germline assignment: CDR1 SGHTA and CDR2 FQGNSA. V was cut by 5 bases and J by 4 bases, with 19 bases left in between. The CDR3 has 16 residues. The chain carries TRBV7-2 and TRBJ2-3; D ambiguous. Sequenced material: memory CD4+ T cells from blood. This clonotype was sampled from a female donor in good health, serving as a healthy control. For the CDR3, the DNA is TGTGCCAGCAGCCCGGACCCCACTGCTCCCTCAGATACGCAGTATTTT. Translated, it gives CASSPDPTAPSDTQYF.